One T cell receptor beta chain is described in this entry. The sample belongs to a study of blood T cell repertoires in COVID-19. About the study: Sites across the United States, Italy and Spain contributed samples from acute and convalescent COVID-19. T cells, B-cell-depleted T cells, or PBMCs supplied cDNA or gDNA.

As processed by the authors: Reference gene primer amplification gave nucleated cell count estimates. Measured with immunoSEQ multiplex PCR; TCRdb has only the in-frame clones, and not every one. V and J calls and clone size are copied from that table; D and trimming were computed from the DNA. This table holds about 55,000 clones, roughly 85% found once. Trimming took off 3 bases at V and 2 bases at J, with 11 bases between the two ends. The CDR3 covers 14 residues. Germline V gene data show CDR1 as LNHDA and CDR2 as SQIVND (reference sequence). Sequencing input: peripheral blood. This clonotype originated in a human donor in a cohort sampled during active COVID-19. The chain recombines TRBV19 with TRBJ2-7; perhaps TRBD2 as D (7 bases). Written as DNA, the CDR3 is TGTGCCAGTAGTATCACGGGGGGCGCCTACGAGCAGTACTTC. It translates to CASSITGGAYEQYF.